This T cell receptor (beta chain) was recovered during a study of regulatory T cells in long-lasting Graves disease. To make TCR beta libraries, researchers used iRepertoire HTBI primers and Arm-PCR of CDR3 regions. TCRdb recomputed calls from the multiplex PCR reads with MiXCR, one row per CDR3 protein. The data contain hundreds of thousands of distinct CDR3 sequences, 12% of them singletons. A few counts support this clonotype. Time point given: newly diagnosed GD, antithyroid drugs for less than 3 months. Isolated PBMC RNA provided the starting material for the TCR library. This same sample was also part of a study on T cells in Graves' hyperthyroidism and ophthalmopathy.

The TCR originated in a woman aged 30 to 39 with Graves disease. The sample consisted of peripheral blood mononuclear cells (PBMCs), taken at new diagnosis, from a patient treated with antithyroid drugs.

This CDR3 reads CASSIAVVGVYEQYF. CDR3 coding DNA: TGTGCCAGTAGTATCGCAGTCGTGGGAGTCTACGAGCAGTACTTC. V gene TRBV19 combines with J gene TRBJ2-7; TRBD2 is a possible D gene (5 bases). The germline V gene encodes CDR1 LNHDA and CDR2 SQIVND (reference sequence). V was shortened by 3 bases and J by 3 bases, with 15 bases between the two germline ends. This CDR3 region has 15 residues.